Presented here are 27 T cell receptor beta chains from one specimen sequenced in a study of CD8+ T cells in alopecia areata. Extraction of RNA preceded its reverse transcription into cDNA, which served as the sequencing template. Assay used: immunoSEQ multiplex PCR; TCRdb lists only in-frame clones, some missing. The data contain more than 200,000 clones, roughly 66% of them seen just once; the ten biggest clones take up 0.95% to 1.5%. Treatment noted: oral pan-JAK inhibitor, 5-10 mg twice daily. The sample was CD4+ T cells sorted from blood, taken around week 42, from a patient treated with tofacitinib. Receptors were obtained from a human donor with alopecia areata.

This clone occurred a few times. The V call is TRBV2, the J call TRBJ2-7, with 7 positions matching TRBD2. Unmatched junction bases numbered 5, after V lost 6 bases and J lost 0 bases. Germline V lookup: CDR1 SNHLY, CDR2 FYNNEI. The CDR3 is 14 amino acids. CDR3 coding DNA: TGTGCCAGCAGACTAGCGAGTAGCTCCTACGAGCAGTACTTC. Protein product: CASRLASSSYEQYF.

This clone occurred once. This chain uses TRBV30 with TRBJ2-3; no clear D. The CDR3 has 13 residues. V lost 0 bases and J 6 bases, leaving 10 bases between the germline ends. The germline V gene encodes CDR1 GTSNPN and CDR2 SVGIG (reference sequence). The CDR3 loop is CAWSVEAHDTQYF. The CDR3 bases are TGTGCCTGGAGTGTGGAAGCACACGATACGCAGTATTTT.

The CDR3 sequence is CASSLEWVNSPLHF. The CDR3 DNA reads as TGTGCCAGCAGTTTAGAATGGGTTAATTCACCCCTCCACTTT. The genes are TRBV27 and TRBJ1-6, with unresolved D. The V and J ends lost 2 bases and 6 bases respectively, with 8 bases between them. The CDR3 has 14 amino acids. The germline V gene encodes CDR1 MNHEY and CDR2 SMNVEV (reference sequence).

The gene calls are TRBV7-2 and TRBJ2-7; no firm D call. The CDR3 runs 15 residues. Germline CDR1 SGHTA, CDR2 FQGNSA. Trimming took off 1 base at V and 7 bases at J, with 17 bases between the two ends. This chain's CDR3 is CASSLEMVGPTEQYF. DNA for the CDR3: TGTGCCAGCAGCTTAGAGATGGTGGGTCCTACGGAGCAGTACTTC.

The V call is TRBV7-3, the J call TRBJ2-3; TRBD2 agrees at 11 bases. Germline V gives CDR1 SGHTA, CDR2 FQGTGA. The V and J ends lost 2 bases and 7 bases, in that order; junction bases with no gene match: 14. There are 18 residues in the CDR3. CDR3 loop: CASSLAPASGGSRYTQYF. CDR3 sequence (DNA): TGTGCCAGCAGCTTAGCCCCTGCTAGCGGGGGGTCGAGATATACGCAGTATTTT.

The CDR3 here is CASSISGKGNQPQHF. Written as DNA, the CDR3 is TGTGCCAGTAGTATTTCGGGGAAAGGCAATCAGCCCCAGCATTTT. The chain recombines TRBV19 with TRBJ1-5; D remains unclear. The CDR3 length is 15 residues. V was pared by 3 bases and J by 2 bases, with 11 bases between. Germline V CDR1 and CDR2: LNHDA, SQIVND (reference sequence).

The chain is built from TRBV4-3 and TRBJ1-6; no clear D. Germline CDR1 reads LGHNA; CDR2 reads YSLEER. This CDR3 contains 14 residues. V was clipped by 0 bases and J by 9 bases, with 9 bases between them. The CDR3 is CASSQDPLFSPLHF. CDR3 nucleotides: TGCGCCAGCAGCCAAGATCCCCTTTTTTCACCCCTCCACTTT.

The CDR3 DNA reads TGCAGCGTTGGCAGTGGCGGTTATGGCCAGCATTTT. This sequence encodes CSVGSGGYGQHF. The chain joins TRBV29-1 to TRBJ1-5; D ambiguous. Between the trimmed V and J ends, which lost 4 bases and 12 bases, there was a span of 16 bases. CDR1 and CDR2 from the germline V gene are SQVTM and ANQGSEA. There are 12 residues in the CDR3.

This sequence joins TRBV11-2 and TRBJ2-7, with D tentatively TRBD2 (6 bases). This CDR3 is 11 amino acids long. Per the germline V gene, CDR1 is SGHAT and CDR2 is FQNNGV. V was trimmed by 4 bases and J by 9 bases, leaving 10 bases between them. The CDR3, as DNA: TGTGCCAGCAGCTCGGGGGTTGTGCAGTACTTC. It translates to CASSSGVVQYF.

This chain connects TRBV5-1 to TRBJ1-6; TRBD1 is a possible D gene (5 bases). Germline CDR1 is SGHRS and CDR2 is YFSETQ. This CDR3 comprises 15 residues. Trimming removed 4 bases from V and 5 bases from J, with 13 bases in between. The CDR3, as DNA: TGCGCCAGCAGCCCGGGGACGGCAAATAATTCACCCCTCCACTTT. It encodes CASSPGTANNSPLHF.

This chain connects TRBV19 to TRBJ1-2, with D unresolved. CDR1 is LNHDA, CDR2 SQIVND, per germline (reference sequence). The V gene lost 1 base and the J gene lost 7 bases, with 4 bases spanning the gap. This CDR3 contains 11 residues. The CDR3 protein is CASSIGRGYTF. DNA for the CDR3: TGTGCCAGTAGTATAGGCCGTGGCTACACCTTC.

In the case of this clone: Other DNA sequences in this specimen translate into the identical CDR3. The chain is built from TRBV6-6 and TRBJ1-2; 8 bases map to TRBD1. CDR1 MNHNY and CDR2 SVGAGI come from the germline V gene (reference sequence). V shed 7 bases and J 4 bases; nucleotides not matched to a gene: 5. This CDR3 contains 13 residues. The CDR3 DNA follows: TGTGCCAGCATAGGGGACAGGACCTATGGCTACACCTTC. This encodes CASIGDRTYGYTF.

The rearrangement joins TRBV7-9 to TRBJ2-4; TRBD2 might be the D (7 bases). The CDR3 runs to 15 residues. Germline V gives CDR1 SEHNR, CDR2 FQNEAQ (reference sequence). V lost 5 bases to trimming and J lost 9 bases, with 20 bases between them. The DNA of the CDR3 is TGTGCCAGCAGCCCGACAATCGAGAGGGGGGGCATTCAGTACTTC. It yields the protein CASSPTIERGGIQYF.

The chain has TRBV7-2 and TRBJ1-1; D unresolved. The V gene's germline CDR1 is SGHTA and CDR2 FQGNSA. V gave up 3 bases and J gave up 8 bases, with 7 bases separating them. This CDR3 has 11 residues. This CDR3 reads CASSFRREAFF. The CDR3, as DNA: TGTGCCAGCAGCTTTAGACGGGAAGCTTTCTTT.

The rearrangement joins TRBV7-2 to TRBJ2-7; D not certain. This CDR3 has 12 residues. V dropped 5 bases and J dropped 4 bases, with 9 bases sitting between them. CDR1 is SGHTA, CDR2 FQGNSA, per germline. CDR3 in amino acids: CASSTNRYEQYF. CDR3 sequence (DNA): TGTGCCAGCAGCACGAACCGGTACGAGCAGTACTTC.

This clone has just a few counts. The chain combines TRBV14 with TRBJ1-4, with TRBD1 as a possible D gene (5 bases). From germline, CDR1 is SGHDN and CDR2 FVKESK. V lost 1 base and J 6 bases, leaving 9 bases between the germline ends. The CDR3 runs 14 residues. The CDR3 loop reads CASSQGQRHEKLFF. The CDR3 bases are TGTGCCAGCAGCCAAGGACAGCGTCATGAAAAACTGTTTTTT.

The chain carries TRBV6-6 and TRBJ2-7; maybe TRBD1 (5 bases). Trimming removed 8 bases at V and 0 bases at J, with 14 bases between. CDR1 and CDR2 from the germline V gene are MNHNY and SVGAGI (reference sequence). This CDR3 is built from 14 residues. The CDR3 sequence: CASLRQPYSYEQYF. The DNA of the CDR3 is TGTGCCAGCCTGAGACAGCCTTACTCCTACGAGCAGTACTTC.

The V gene is TRBV6-5, the J gene TRBJ1-5; TRBD1 matches 9 bases. From germline, CDR1 is MNHEY and CDR2 SVGAGI. V was clipped by 9 bases and J by 2 bases; unmatched bases: 2. The CDR3 runs 13 residues. CDR3 amino acids: CASRDRGNQPQHF. The CDR3 DNA reads as TGTGCCAGTCGGGACAGGGGCAATCAGCCCCAGCATTTT.

The rearrangement uses TRBV14 and TRBJ1-2; D unresolved. Germline-derived CDR1 and CDR2 are SGHDN and FVKESK. This CDR3 is built from 14 residues. Trimming stripped 0 bases from V and 5 bases from J, with 10 bases between. The CDR3 DNA follows: TGTGCCAGCAGCCAAGATGTGGGCTCATATGGCTACACCTTC. This codes for CASSQDVGSYGYTF.

This clone has a handful of counts. The V call is TRBV29-1, the J call TRBJ1-2; D possibly corresponds to TRBD1 (6 bases). CDR3 length: 14 residues. The germline V gene has CDR1 SQVTM and CDR2 ANQGSEA. Trimming shortened V by 2 bases and J by 4 bases, and 14 bases separated the two germline ends. CDR3 nucleotide sequence: TGCAGCGTTGAATCAGGGGTCCCTCCCTATGGCTACACCTTC. This sequence encodes CSVESGVPPYGYTF.

This rearrangement joins TRBV14 to TRBJ2-1; a possible D gene is TRBD2 (6 bases). This CDR3 spans 13 amino acids. V lost 3 bases, J lost 9 bases, and 12 bases lay in between. The germline CDR1 and CDR2 sequences are SGHDN and FVKESK. This CDR3 reads CASSQVVGGEQFF. CDR3 nucleotides: TGTGCCAGCAGCCAGGTGGTCGGGGGTGAGCAGTTCTTC.

CDR3 sequence (DNA): TGTGCCAGCAGTAATCAGGCGTACTATGGCTACACCTTC. Encoded protein: CASSNQAYYGYTF. The rearrangement links TRBV27 to TRBJ1-2; D remains ambiguous. V was pared by 5 bases and J by 3 bases, with 10 bases between. The CDR3 covers 13 residues. The germline V gene has CDR1 MNHEY and CDR2 SMNVEV (reference sequence).

This chain connects TRBV6-5 to TRBJ2-2; D remains unclear. With 1 base removed from V and 4 bases from J, the gap between germline ends came to 4 bases. The CDR3 consists of 13 residues. The V gene's germline CDR1 is MNHEY and CDR2 SVGAGI. The CDR3 sequence is CASSYFSTGELFF. CDR3 nucleotide sequence: TGTGCCAGCAGTTACTTTTCCACCGGGGAGCTGTTTTTT.

This sequence joins TRBV29-1 and TRBJ2-3; D might be TRBD2 (5 bases). Trimming left V 6 bases short and J 5 bases short, with 6 bases between. The germline V gene has CDR1 SQVTM and CDR2 ANQGSEA. The CDR3 is made up of 10 amino acids. The CDR3 DNA is TGCAGCGTGAGCGGAGATACGCAGTATTTT. As protein: CSVSGDTQYF.

This clone was seen a few times. CDR3: CASSWGAYEQYF. As DNA, the CDR3 is TGTGCCAGCAGTTGGGGCGCTTACGAGCAGTACTTC. The J gene is TRBJ2-7, the V gene TRBV28, with a tentative D call TRBD1 (5 bases). The CDR3 has 12 amino acids. Deletions cut 4 bases from V and 4 bases from J, with 8 bases between. Germline V gene sequence: CDR1 MDHEN, CDR2 SYDVKM.

The chain uses TRBV6-5 and TRBJ1-2, with 10 bases fitting TRBD1. With 6 bases clipped from V and 1 base from J, the junction kept 5 bases outside the gene matches. Per germline, CDR1 MNHEY and CDR2 SVGAGI. The CDR3 is 15 residues long. CDR3 bases: TGTGCCAGCAGGGGACAGGGGCGAAATAACTATGGCTACACCTTC. As protein: CASRGQGRNNYGYTF.

The chain uses TRBV2 and TRBJ2-3; TRBD1 aligns across 9 bases. Germline CDR1 reads SNHLY; CDR2 reads FYNNEI. The length of the CDR3 is 15 residues. V trimming: 6 bases; J trimming: 1 base; junction bases outside the gene matches: 5. The CDR3, as DNA: TGTGCCAGCAGGGAGCGGACAGGGGGCACAGATACGCAGTATTTT. Its protein is CASRERTGGTDTQYF.